Listed below are T cell receptor beta chains from one sample, sequenced in a study of T cell responses to AZD1222 COVID-19 vaccine. The data were produced by immunoSEQ multiplex PCR, yet TCRdb's version contains in-frame clones alone and is incomplete. The sample holds about 130,000 clones; around nine tenths are singletons and the top ten take 5% to 6.5%. The sample here was peripheral blood, taken on day 0 of AZD1222 vaccination. These receptors were obtained from an adult in good health. CDR3s include the opening cysteine and the closing phenylalanine or tryptophan. D genes are given only for firm matches. Clone size is given for some rows only: seen once, a few or many times, or a class if the clone is expanded.

TRBJ2-7,NA,NA,TRBV15,CATSRGVPGEQYF,TGTGCCACCAGCAGAGGGGTCCCGGGCGAGCAGTACTTC
TRBJ1-1,NA,NA,TRBV4-1,CASSQSLLKGETEAFF,TGCGCCAGCAGCCAAAGTCTCCTAAAAGGGGAAACTGAAGCTTTCTTT
TRBJ1-1,NA,NA,TRBV7-6,CASSRTPGTTEAFF,TGTGCCAGCAGCCGCACACCTGGTACGACTGAAGCTTTCTTT
TRBJ2-1,NA,NA,TRBV30,CAWSAGGNEQFF,TGTGCCTGGAGTGCAGGGGGGAATGAGCAGTTCTTC
TRBJ1-2,NA,once,TRBV7-9,CASRRRPSGGYTF,TGTGCCAGCAGAAGACGCCCGTCGGGGGGCTACACCTTC
TRBJ1-3,NA,NA,TRBV6-5,CASSYSSSSGNTIYF,TGTGCCAGCAGTTACTCGAGTAGCTCTGGAAACACCATATATTTT
TRBJ1-2,NA,NA,TRBV29-1,CSAPRGEECYGYTF,TGCAGCGCCCCCCGCGGGGAGGAGTGCTATGGCTACACCTTC
TRBJ2-5,TRBD2,NA,TRBV6-4,CASSASGRWTETQYF,TGTGCCAGCAGCGCTTCCGGGAGGTGGACAGAGACCCAGTACTTC
TRBJ1-1,NA,NA,TRBV6-5,CASFLGHLLEAFF,TGTGCCAGCTTCCTGGGACACCTCCTTGAAGCTTTCTTT
TRBJ1-1,NA,NA,TRBV11-2,CASSLDITEAFF,TGTGCCAGCAGCTTAGATATCACTGAAGCTTTCTTT
TRBJ1-2,TRBD1,NA,TRBV27,CARYTGDYGYTF,TGTGCCAGGTACACAGGGGACTATGGCTACACCTTC
TRBJ2-1,NA,NA,TRBV14,CASSRRTGTTRSYNEQFF,TGTGCCAGCAGCCGCCGAACGGGAACCACTCGCTCCTACAATGAGCAGTTCTTC
TRBJ2-7,TRBD1,NA,TRBV3-1/TRBV3-2,CASSQVDRDKHEQYF,TGTGCCAGCAGCCAGGTTGACAGGGACAAGCACGAGCAGTACTTC
TRBJ1-2,TRBD1,few,TRBV5-1,CASSSLGQGARGGYTF,TGCGCCAGCAGCTCGTTAGGACAGGGGGCAAGAGGTGGCTACACCTTC
TRBJ1-4,NA,NA,TRBV4-1,CASSLTDSTNEKLFF,TGCGCCAGCAGCCTCACAGACAGCACCAATGAAAAACTGTTTTTT
TRBJ1-1,NA,NA,TRBV29-1,CSARQQGNTEAFF,TGCAGCGCAAGACAACAGGGTAACACTGAAGCTTTCTTT
TRBJ1-5,NA,NA,TRBV5-4,CASSLKGKPQHF,TGTGCCAGCAGCTTGAAGGGTAAGCCCCAGCATTTT
TRBJ1-2,NA,NA,TRBV18,CASSPLLEGPYGYTF,TGTGCCAGCTCACCACTTTTAGAGGGCCCCTATGGCTACACCTTC
TRBJ2-1,NA,NA,TRBV10-1,CASSGARGPLPLDEQFF,TGCGCCAGCAGTGGGGCTCGGGGGCCCCTACCCCTCGATGAGCAGTTCTTC
TRBJ1-2,NA,once,TRBV6-5,CASSYSKGGYGYTF,TGTGCCAGCAGTTACTCGAAGGGAGGCTATGGCTACACCTTC
TRBJ1-2,NA,few,TRBV21-1,CASSKSPHFYGYTF,TGTGCCAGCAGCAAAAGCCCTCACTTCTATGGCTACACCTTC
TRBJ1-6,TRBD1,NA,TRBV6-1,CASSEPYRGASPLHF,TGTGCCAGCAGTGAACCCTACAGGGGAGCGTCACCCCTCCACTTT
TRBJ2-1,NA,NA,TRBV30,CAWSGGNEQFF,TGTGCCTGGAGTGGGGGCAATGAGCAGTTCTTC
TRBJ2-7,NA,few,TRBV6-5,CASTGIGEQYF,TGTGCCAGCACCGGTATAGGCGAGCAGTACTTC
TRBJ1-1,NA,NA,TRBV5-1,CASSVRSHTEAFF,TGCGCCAGCAGCGTCAGGAGTCACACTGAAGCTTTCTTT
TRBJ2-7,TRBD2,NA,TRBV19,CASSPGTSGASYEQYF,TGTGCCAGTAGTCCAGGGACTAGCGGGGCTAGCTACGAGCAGTACTTC
TRBJ2-3,TRBD1,NA,TRBV20-1,CSASRLKGTGASDTQYF,TGCAGTGCTAGTCGATTGAAAGGGACAGGGGCGTCAGATACGCAGTATTTT
TRBJ2-3,NA,NA,TRBV2,CASTATSTDTQYF,TGTGCCAGCACGGCAACTAGCACAGATACGCAGTATTTT
TRBJ1-2,NA,NA,TRBV6-6,CASSPVGAGAYGYTF,TGTGCCAGCAGTCCCGTGGGGGCGGGTGCCTATGGCTACACCTTC
TRBJ1-4,NA,NA,TRBV30,CAWIGPEPPHEKLFF,TGTGCCTGGATAGGGCCGGAACCGCCTCATGAAAAACTGTTTTTT
TRBJ2-2,NA,once,TRBV25-1,CATSAAGELFF,TGTGCCACCTCCGCGGCCGGGGAGCTGTTTTTT
TRBJ2-7,NA,NA,TRBV5-5,CASSLVPLATEQYF,TGTGCCAGCAGCTTGGTTCCGCTGGCAACCGAGCAGTACTTC
TRBJ2-1,TRBD2,NA,TRBV5-1,CASRTTSGGVGEQFF,TGCGCCAGCAGAACCACTAGCGGGGGGGTTGGTGAGCAGTTCTTC
TRBJ2-5,TRBD2,NA,TRBV5-1,CASSFSGEETQYF,TGCGCCAGCAGCTTTAGCGGGGAAGAGACCCAGTACTTC
TRBJ1-1,NA,few,TRBV6-2/TRBV6-3,CASSYWVNTEAFF,TGTGCCAGCAGTTACTGGGTGAACACTGAAGCTTTCTTT
TRBJ2-2,NA,NA,TRBV30,CASGQPGELFF,TGTGCTTCTGGACAGCCCGGGGAGCTGTTTTTT
TRBJ2-1,TRBD1,NA,TRBV15,CATSPPADRGRLSEYNEQFF,TGTGCCACCAGCCCCCCCGCGGACAGGGGGCGTCTAAGCGAGTACAATGAGCAGTTCTTC
TRBJ1-4,NA,once,TRBV11-3,CASSLGPNEKLFF,TGTGCCAGCAGCTTAGGACCTAATGAAAAACTGTTTTTT
TRBJ2-3,TRBD2,NA,TRBV24-1,CATSDFSGGGTDTQYF,TGTGCCACCAGTGATTTCTCGGGCGGGGGGACAGATACGCAGTATTTT
TRBJ1-3,NA,NA,TRBV2,CASSLGGSGNTIYF,TGTGCCAGCAGCCTCGGGGGCTCTGGAAACACCATATATTTT
TRBJ1-5,NA,NA,TRBV6-6,CASSSVGFDQPQHF,TGTGCCAGCAGTTCGGTGGGTTTCGATCAGCCCCAGCATTTT
TRBJ1-1,NA,NA,TRBV15,CATSGEGGATEAFF,TGTGCCACCAGCGGTGAAGGGGGAGCCACTGAAGCTTTCTTT
TRBJ2-5,TRBD1,NA,TRBV6-5,CASSPTGGRETQYF,TGTGCCAGCAGCCCCACAGGGGGTAGAGAGACCCAGTACTTC